The entry below describes one T cell receptor beta chain. V gave up 1 base and J gave up 3 bases, with 13 bases separating them. CDR3 length equals 16 residues. The V gene's germline CDR1 is LGHNA and CDR2 YNFKEQ. Sequencing used immunoSEQ multiplex PCR; TCRdb keeps in-frame clones, though not all of them. The sample holds roughly 100,000 clones, around 93% seen once. The sample belongs to a study of T cell changes during pregnancy in multiple sclerosis. Sequences were derived from peripheral blood, sampled after pregnancy. This chain links TRBV4-2 with TRBJ2-1; the D gene is possibly TRBD2 (6 bases). The receptor was isolated from a female donor with multiple sclerosis, enrolled in a pregnancy study. The CDR3 loop is CASSQGGSGDYNEQFF. CDR3 in DNA: TGTGCCAGCAGCCAAGGCGGTAGCGGAGACTACAATGAGCAGTTCTTC.